The T cell receptor (beta chain) under discussion was sequenced for a study of early T cells in non-severe SARS-CoV-2 infection. The study's findings and limits: VDJdb matching, biased toward anti-spike CD8 responses, missed private and CD4 specificities.

CDR1 and CDR2 from the germline V gene are DFQATT and SNEGSKA (reference sequence). This CDR3 contains 16 residues. TCRdb re-analysed the 5' RACE reads in MiXCR, keeping a single row per CDR3 protein. The sample consists of approximately 39,000 distinct CDR3 sequences, about 9.3% of them appearing once. Details on this clonotype: Its specificity is not known. The junction departs from germline at one end; a sequencing error may be responsible.

This TCR came from an adult who was a healthcare worker with PCR-confirmed SARS-CoV-2 infection or an uninfected control (not recorded which). Source material: whole blood. V is TRBV20-1 and J is TRBJ2-5, with 11 bases aligning to TRBD2. The CDR3 coding sequence is TGCAGTACTAGAGATGGGGCTAGCGGGGGGCGAGAGACCCAGTACTTC. This gives the protein CSTRDGASGGRETQYF.